Here is one T cell receptor (beta chain) with its context. This entry comes from a study of Graves' ophthalmopathy and Graves' hyperthyroidism. Over 18 months of follow-up, stable hyperthyroidism required that no ophthalmopathy appear. Recruitment covered hyperthyroidism patients aged 18 to 65 whose new diagnosis was of under 2 months' duration. CDR1 and CDR2 from the germline V gene are DFQATT and SNEGSKA (reference sequence). This CDR3 is 16 amino acids long. V was trimmed by 0 bases and J by 5 bases, leaving 16 bases between them. Amplification of TCR beta CDR3 regions used RNA transcripts. Investigators did first-round RT-PCR with HTBI primers, then second-round multiplex PCR. TCRdb independently ran MiXCR on the multiplex PCR reads; one entry per CDR3 protein. Of roughly 420,000 distinct CDR3 sequences in the sample, over 20% were seen once.

The material sequenced was peripheral blood. V is TRBV20-1 and J is TRBJ2-2, with D possibly called TRBD1 or TRBD2 (6 bases each). This clonotype was obtained from a woman in her late teens or twenties with stable Graves' hyperthyroidism. CDR3 bases: TGCAGTGCTAGAGATCGGGGACGGGGGCGGACCGGGGAGCTGTTTTTT. It translates to CSARDRGRGRTGELFF.